These 25 T cell receptor beta chains came from one sample sequenced in a study of blood T cells in healthy people across ages. Combining a sample-barcoded 5' primer with a J-beta primer mix, a second PCR ran for 7 to 11 cycles. TCRdb passed the 5' RACE reads through MiXCR, listing each CDR3 protein once. The sample lists around 1,900,000 distinct CDR3 sequences, about two fifths occurring once. Source material: blood. The receptors stem from a human donor in good health.

The rearrangement links TRBV20-1 to TRBJ2-5; 8 nucleotides match TRBD1. Germline V gene sequence: CDR1 DFQATT, CDR2 SNEGSKA (reference sequence). The CDR3 sequence is 13 residues long. Trimming cost V 6 bases and J 0 bases; bases outside gene matches: 3. In DNA, the CDR3 is TGCAGTGCCAACAGGGGGGACCAAGAGACCCAGTACTTC. It yields the protein CSANRGDQETQYF.

The gene calls are TRBV24-1 and TRBJ2-1; D remains ambiguous. V lost 4 bases, J lost 8 bases, and 14 bases lay in between. The CDR3 has 14 amino acids. Germline lookup yields CDR1 KGHDR and CDR2 SFDVKD. For the CDR3, the DNA is TGTGCCACCAGTGACCTTAGGGTGGGCGATGAGCAGTTCTTC. Its protein is CATSDLRVGDEQFF.

V usage is TRBV6-4 and J usage is TRBJ2-1; 10 nucleotides align to TRBD2. CDR3 length equals 21 residues. The germline gives CDR1 MRHNA, CDR2 SNTAGT. The ends lost 6 bases at V and 0 bases at J; junction bases unmatched: 20. CDR3 residues: CASSTGGSGGPAGFSYNEQFF. The CDR3 DNA follows: TGTGCCAGCAGCACAGGGGGTAGCGGGGGGCCAGCAGGATTCTCCTACAATGAGCAGTTCTTC.

V and J are TRBV10-3 and TRBJ1-1; D unresolved. CDR3 length equals 15 residues. Per the germline V gene, CDR1 is ENHRY and CDR2 is SYGVKD. Trimming cost V 0 bases and J 1 base, with 9 bases left between them. The chain's CDR3 is CAISESRGGNTEAFF. As DNA, the CDR3 is TGTGCCATCAGTGAGTCTCGGGGAGGGAACACTGAAGCTTTCTTT.

This clonotype was recorded at least ten times. The rearrangement uses TRBV20-1 and TRBJ1-2; D is unclear. The CDR3 is made up of 14 amino acids. Per germline, CDR1 DFQATT and CDR2 SNEGSKA (reference sequence). Trimming took 5 bases from V and 0 from J, leaving 13 bases between them. The CDR3 protein is CSAVLPGANYGYTF. The CDR3 coding sequence is TGCAGTGCTGTCCTCCCCGGGGCTAACTATGGCTACACCTTC.

This clonotype turned up a few times. V is TRBV6-1 and J is TRBJ2-1, with 16 bases that match TRBD2. The CDR3 consists of 18 residues. Trimming cost V 6 bases and J 6 bases; bases outside gene matches: 11. Germline CDR1 MNHNS, CDR2 SASEGT. In DNA, the CDR3 is TGTGCCAGCAGCAAACCGGGACTAGCGGGGGGGCTGAGCAATGAGCAGTTCTTC. This sequence encodes CASSKPGLAGGLSNEQFF.

The V call is TRBV6-1, the J call TRBJ1-5; weak D call: TRBD1 (6 bases). Looked up from germline, CDR1 is MNHNS and CDR2 is SASEGT. Trimming took 7 bases from V and 3 from J, leaving 10 bases between them. This CDR3 has 13 amino acids. The CDR3 here is CASKDRNNQPQHF. The CDR3, as DNA: TGTGCCAGCAAAGACAGGAACAATCAGCCCCAGCATTTT.

V gene TRBV7-9 combines with J gene TRBJ2-5, with 12 bases identical to TRBD2. The CDR3 consists of 17 residues. Germline V CDR1 and CDR2: SEHNR, FQNEAQ (reference sequence). V gave up 5 bases and J gave up 4 bases; unmatched junction bases: 11. This CDR3 is CASSSLAGGPLRETQYF. The CDR3 DNA follows: TGTGCCAGCAGCAGCCTAGCGGGGGGGCCCCTTCGAGAGACCCAGTACTTC.

The chain carries TRBV12-3 or TRBV12-4 and TRBJ1-2, with D possibly TRBD1 on 6 matching bases. Trimming removed 2 bases from V and 4 bases from J, with 20 bases in between. There are 17 residues in the CDR3. Here the CDR3 reads CASSLSGTKILGYGYTF. Written as DNA, the CDR3 is TGTGCCAGCAGTTTATCGGGGACAAAAATTCTGGGCTATGGCTACACCTTC.

The chain combines TRBV12-3 or TRBV12-4 with TRBJ2-7; D perhaps matches TRBD1 (6 bases). This CDR3 has 13 residues. V was trimmed by 9 bases and J by 0 bases, leaving 12 bases between them. The DNA of the CDR3 is TGTGCCAGTTTGGACAGTTCCTCCTACGAGCAGTACTTC. It encodes CASLDSSSYEQYF.

For this clonotype: The CDR3 does not close with the conserved phenylalanine or tryptophan, likely indicating a read error. The CDR3 region has the DNA TGTGCCAGCAGCTCCACCGGGGAGCTGTTTTGT. It encodes CASSSTGELFC. This chain connects TRBV7-3 to TRBJ2-2; D gene uncertain. CDR3 size: 11 residues. In germline, CDR1 is SGHTA, CDR2 FQGTGA. Trimming left V 4 bases short and J 4 bases short, with 1 base between.

Only one count was recorded for this clonotype. This chain links TRBV12-3 or TRBV12-4 with TRBJ1-4, with 9 bases identical to TRBD1. V shed 2 bases and J 3 bases; nucleotides not matched to a gene: 10. CDR3 length: 18 residues. The DNA of the CDR3 is TGTGCCAGCAGTTTAAGTTTCGGGACAGGGCTCTCTAATGAAAAACTGTTTTTT. This sequence encodes CASSLSFGTGLSNEKLFF.

The chain combines TRBV20-1 with TRBJ2-5; 8 bases align to TRBD2. Germline trimming cut 5 bases from V and 5 bases from J; bases unmatched to any gene: 7. Germline V gene lookup returns CDR1 DFQATT and CDR2 SNEGSKA (reference sequence). This CDR3 is built from 13 residues. The CDR3 bases are TGCAGTGCTCCCGGACTAGCAACGGAGACCCAGTACTTC. This encodes CSAPGLATETQYF.

This chain uses TRBV9 with TRBJ2-4; tentatively, D is TRBD2 (6 bases). TRBJ2-7 matches the DNA end more closely, so the J call is doubtful. CDR1 and CDR2 from the germline V gene are SGDLS and YYNGEE. The CDR3 contains 13 residues. This CDR3 reads CASSVARGGEQYF. The CDR3 nucleotides are TGTGCCAGCAGCGTAGCGAGGGGAGGCGAGCAGTACTTC.

With regard to this clonotype: Germline and junction disagree at one end, which may indicate a read error. The chain employs TRBV27 and TRBJ1-2; 7 bases fit TRBD1. The CDR3 is 16 amino acids. Germline assignment: CDR1 MNHEY and CDR2 SMNVEV (reference sequence). The CDR3 DNA is TGTGCCAGCAGTTCCCTCGCGGCACAGGGGATCCATGGCTGCACCTTC. Translated, it gives CASSSLAAQGIHGCTF.

This chain connects TRBV12-3 or TRBV12-4 to TRBJ2-1; 7 bases align to TRBD2. The CDR3 consists of 13 residues. J gave up 7 bases and V 6 bases, and 6 bases lay outside the gene matches. The chain's CDR3 is CASRVVGGNEQFF. In DNA, the CDR3 is TGTGCCAGCAGGGTCGTGGGGGGGAATGAGCAGTTCTTC.

This clonotype occurred once. The V call is TRBV24-1, the J call TRBJ1-2, with 7 nucleotides matching TRBD1. J was trimmed by 4 bases and V by 2 bases; bases with no gene match: 6. Germline CDR1 and CDR2: KGHDR and SFDVKD. This CDR3 spans 15 amino acids. CDR3 coding DNA: TGTGCCACCAGTGATTCGTCCGGGACAGCCTATGGCTACACCTTC. Protein: CATSDSSGTAYGYTF.

The CDR3 region is CASRLGGGLRNEQFF. The DNA for the CDR3 is TGTGCCAGCCGGCTCGGGGGGGGCCTAAGGAATGAGCAGTTCTTC. This rearrangement joins TRBV7-2 to TRBJ2-1, with TRBD2 matching 8 bases. From germline, CDR1 is SGHTA and CDR2 FQGNSA. The CDR3 spans 15 residues. V lost 8 bases, J lost 7 bases, and 13 bases stayed unmatched.

This clonotype was found a few times. The chain carries TRBV24-1 and TRBJ1-2, with D possibly TRBD1 on 6 matching bases. The V gene's germline CDR1 is KGHDR and CDR2 SFDVKD. The CDR3 runs 16 residues. Trimming cost V 3 bases and J 4 bases, with 17 bases left between them. For the CDR3, the DNA is TGTGCCACCAGTGATAATCCCGGGACAACCCTCTATGGCTACACCTTC. Its protein product is CATSDNPGTTLYGYTF.

In this sample, this clonotype turned up a few times. This rearrangement joins TRBV12-5 to TRBJ1-2; D unresolved. The CDR3 covers 12 residues. V was shortened by 2 bases and J by 5 bases, with 6 bases between the two germline ends. The germline gives CDR1 LGHNT, CDR2 FRNRAP. The CDR3 nucleotides are TGTGCTAGTGGTTTGTTTGGTTATGGCTACACCTTC. Translating gives CASGLFGYGYTF.

This chain links TRBV12-3 or TRBV12-4 with TRBJ1-1; no firm D call. This CDR3 spans 14 amino acids. V gave up 6 bases and J gave up 0 bases, with 11 bases separating them. The CDR3 DNA follows: TGTGCCAGCAGCCCAACACCAATGAACACTGAAGCTTTCTTT. Residues: CASSPTPMNTEAFF.

The chain recombines TRBV4-2 with TRBJ2-1; D possibly matches TRBD1 or TRBD2 (6 bases each). This CDR3 contains 15 residues. CDR1 and CDR2 (germline): LGHNA, YNFKEQ. Trimming took 4 bases from V and 10 from J, leaving 20 bases between them. CDR3 nucleotide sequence: TGTGCCAGCAGCCGCTACAGGGACTTTACCTACGAGCAGTTCTTC. As protein: CASSRYRDFTYEQFF.

The chain is built from TRBV6-6 and TRBJ2-1; D not resolved. The last part of the DNA fits TRBJ2-7 better; the J call may be wrong. This CDR3 is 15 amino acids long. Germline V gives CDR1 MNHNY, CDR2 SVGAGI (reference sequence). The DNA for the CDR3 is TGTGCCAGCAGTTACACGGCAGTTTCCTACAATGAGCAGTACTTC. Amino acid sequence: CASSYTAVSYNEQYF.

This chain links TRBV7-3 with TRBJ2-1, with D unresolved. V was cut by 4 bases and J by 4 bases, with 11 bases left in between. CDR3 length: 14 residues. Germline CDR1 SGHTA, CDR2 FQGTGA. CDR3 coding DNA: TGTGCCAGCAGCTCCGGTCCCGGGTACAATGAGCAGTTCTTC. Amino acid sequence: CASSSGPGYNEQFF.

There are a few counts of this clonotype. The chain carries TRBV2 and TRBJ2-3; tentatively, D is TRBD2 (6 bases). Germline values: CDR1 SNHLY, CDR2 FYNNEI. Trimming cost V 6 bases and J 3 bases, with 16 bases left between them. The CDR3 runs to 15 residues. The CDR3 DNA reads as TGTGCCAGCAGCGCTGAACTAGCAGGTACAGATACGCAGTATTTT. It is translated as CASSAELAGTDTQYF. Variable domain in full (rest from reference TRBV2 and TRBJ2-3): EPEVTQTPSHQVTQMGQEVILRCVPISNHLYFYWYRQILGQKVEFLVSFYNNEISEKSEIFDDQFSVERPDGSNFTLKIRSTKLEDSAMYFCASSAELAGTDTQYFGPGTRLTVL.